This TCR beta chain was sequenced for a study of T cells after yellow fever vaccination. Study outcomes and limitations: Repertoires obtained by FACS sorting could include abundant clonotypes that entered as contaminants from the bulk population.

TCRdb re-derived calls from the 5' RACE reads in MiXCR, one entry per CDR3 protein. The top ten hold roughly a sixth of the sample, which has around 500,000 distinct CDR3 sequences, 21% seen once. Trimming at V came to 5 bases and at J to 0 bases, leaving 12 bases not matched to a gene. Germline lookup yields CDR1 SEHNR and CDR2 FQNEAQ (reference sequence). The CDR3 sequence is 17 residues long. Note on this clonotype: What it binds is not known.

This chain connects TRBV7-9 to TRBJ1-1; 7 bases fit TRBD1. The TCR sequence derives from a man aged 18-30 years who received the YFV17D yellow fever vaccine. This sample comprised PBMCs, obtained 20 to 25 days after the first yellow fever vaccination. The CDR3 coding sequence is TGTGCCAGCAGCACCCTCCCCCAGGGGGTAATGAACACTGAAGCTTTCTTT. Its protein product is CASSTLPQGVMNTEAFF.